This T cell receptor beta chain was sequenced during a study of blood T cell repertoires in COVID-19. Whole-study context: Whether acute or convalescent, the COVID-19 samples came from the United States, Italy and Spain. PBMCs, B-cell-depleted T cells, or T cells were the source of the cDNA or gDNA that made up the material.

Enrolment of Seattle patients took place during active infection, and they were followed longitudinally. Authors' processing steps: Amplification of reference gene primers provided the estimated nucleated cell counts. Libraries were prepared by immunoSEQ multiplex PCR; TCRdb keeps only in-frame clonotypes and omits some of them. D and trimming were read from the DNA, whereas the V and J calls and clone size are those reported in that table. The data show about 200,000 clones, about 81% seen once. Per the germline V gene, CDR1 is LNHDA and CDR2 is SQIVND (reference sequence). Trimming shortened V by 10 bases and J by 4 bases, and 14 bases separated the two germline ends. The CDR3 spans 14 residues.

The chain is built from TRBV19 and TRBJ1-6; D might be TRBD1 (6 bases). The sequence was collected from a woman in her 70s with COVID-19, enrolled during active disease. The source material was peripheral blood. CDR3 DNA sequence: TGTGCCACCAACGAGGGGGATTATAATTCACCCCTCCACTTT. It codes for CATNEGDYNSPLHF.